This T cell receptor (beta chain) was found in a study of circulating and synovial CD4+ cells in juvenile arthritis. Study-level results: Measured synovium overlap likely understates the true shared repertoire.

Concerning this clone: Its antigen remains unknown.

Patients with active juvenile idiopathic arthritis donated these samples. Assay used: immunoSEQ multiplex PCR; TCRdb lists only in-frame clones, some missing. Seen here are about 33,000 clones, around 96% observed once, and the top ten hold roughly 0.15%. The CDR3 sequence is 14 residues long. Germline CDR1 is SGHTA and CDR2 is FQGNSA. Trimming cost V 5 bases and J 9 bases, with 19 bases left between them. The source is a human donor with juvenile idiopathic arthritis. This chain links TRBV7-2 with TRBJ2-5; possible D gene TRBD1, 6 bases. The sample comprised CD4+ T cells from blood. This CDR3 reads CASSDGQIKMSQYF. The CDR3 coding sequence is TGTGCCAGCAGCGATGGACAGATCAAGATGTCCCAGTACTTC.